This T cell receptor beta chain was documented in a study of blood T cell repertoires in COVID-19. CDR3 length equals 13 residues. The germline V gene has CDR1 SGHRS and CDR2 YFSETQ. The V and J ends lost 4 bases and 7 bases respectively, with 14 bases between them. Participants came from about 23 US areas, aged about 18 to 89 years. Assignment of participants to cohorts was predicated upon participant-reported clinical history. Recovered status in Cohort 3 required two negative PCRs, clearance, or symptom resolution. How the authors handled the data: Researchers report that nucleated cell counts were estimated from reference gene primer amplification. Sequenced by immunoSEQ multiplex PCR; TCRdb stores in-frame clones only, minus some. D and trimming come from the DNA, and the V and J calls and clone size come from that table. The sample contains about 180,000 clones, roughly 84% of which appear only once.

V usage is TRBV5-1 and J usage is TRBJ1-2, with unresolved D. The receptor was derived from a man aged 50-60 years who had recovered from COVID-19. Sequencing input: PBMCs or T cells enriched from blood (not recorded which). CDR3 DNA: TGCGCCAGCAGCGCTTTGTTTGAACTTGGCTACACCTTC. Its translation is CASSALFELGYTF. The variable domain in full, completed from reference TRBV5-1 and TRBJ1-2, reads KAGVTQTPRYLIKTRGQQVTLSCSPISGHRSVSWYQQTPGQGLQFLFEYFSETQRNKGNFPGRFSGRQFSNSRSEMNVSTLELGDSALYLCASSALFELGYTFGSGTRLTVV.